These 28 T cell receptor beta chains were all obtained from the same sample, sequenced in a study of blood T cell repertoires in COVID-19 (dated by TCRdb to the early 2020s). Library generation was performed with the immunoSEQ multiplex PCR assay. The clones in this table, taken by TCRdb from immuneACCESS, are in-frame only. Not every clone is retained; where verified, under half of the shortfall comes from an unresolved V gene, and the cause of the rest is unknown. The table for this sample lists 150,000 or so clones; around 80% of them were counted only once. The ten largest account for 12% to 15% of the sample. The sequenced sample consisted of peripheral blood. The source is a human donor with acute or convalescent COVID-19. The donor label of this sample is uncertain.

The chain has TRBV4-1 and TRBJ2-4, with D perhaps TRBD1 (6 bases). V gave up 8 bases and J gave up 0 bases, with 11 bases separating them. The CDR3 has 14 amino acids. Germline CDR1 MGHRA, CDR2 YSYEKL. The CDR3 here is CASSTGLAKNIQYF. Written as DNA, the CDR3 is TGCGCCAGCTCGACAGGTCTAGCCAAAAACATTCAGTACTTC.

The rearrangement links TRBV18 to TRBJ2-3; 8 nucleotides match TRBD2. The V gene's germline CDR1 is KGHSH and CDR2 LQKENI. V shed 2 bases, J shed 2 bases, and the junction held 6 bases outside the gene matches. The CDR3 length is 16 residues. CDR3 sequence reads: CASSPISGGHTDTQYF. CDR3 in DNA: TGTGCCAGCTCACCAATCAGCGGGGGCCACACAGATACGCAGTATTTT.

The genes are TRBV6-4 and TRBJ2-3, with TRBD1 as a possible D gene (5 bases). Germline V gives CDR1 MRHNA, CDR2 SNTAGT. V shed 2 bases and J shed 3 bases, with 9 bases lying between them. The CDR3 covers 14 residues. The CDR3 DNA sequence: TGTGCCAGCAGTGACAGGGGCCTAACAGATACGCAGTATTTT. This gives the protein CASSDRGLTDTQYF.

The chain couples TRBV7-2 to TRBJ2-7, with 10 positions matching TRBD1. Germline CDR1 is SGHTA and CDR2 is FQGNSA. V shed 5 bases and J 5 bases; nucleotides not matched to a gene: 12. There are 16 residues in the CDR3. This chain's CDR3 is CASSPQSGQGFNEQYF. Here the CDR3 DNA reads TGTGCCAGCAGCCCCCAGTCGGGACAGGGGTTCAACGAGCAGTACTTC.

The chain employs TRBV5-1 and TRBJ1-4; D gene ambiguous. The CDR3 loop spans 16 amino acids. V lost 0 bases and J 4 bases, leaving 13 bases between the germline ends. CDR1 is SGHRS and CDR2 is YFSETQ in the germline V gene. As DNA, the CDR3 is TGCGCCAGCAGCTTGGTCGCGAGCAACGGTAATGAAAAACTGTTTTTT. This encodes CASSLVASNGNEKLFF. Variable domain in full (rest from reference TRBV5-1 and TRBJ1-4): KAGVTQTPRYLIKTRGQQVTLSCSPISGHRSVSWYQQTPGQGLQFLFEYFSETQRNKGNFPGRFSGRQFSNSRSEMNVSTLELGDSALYLCASSLVASNGNEKLFFGSGTQLSVL.

A few counts support this clone. The chain employs TRBV18 and TRBJ2-2; 11 nucleotides match TRBD1. Trimming took 3 bases from V and 6 from J; bases not matched to a gene: 3. Germline CDR1 is KGHSH and CDR2 is LQKENI. The CDR3 runs 15 residues. This CDR3 reads CASSPGTGGAGELFF. CDR3 in DNA: TGTGCCAGCTCACCCGGGACAGGGGGAGCCGGGGAGCTGTTTTTT.

CDR3 sequence: CASSEAIGSGTGSKNTEAFF. The CDR3 DNA is TGTGCCAGCAGTGAAGCGATCGGTTCGGGAACAGGGAGCAAGAACACTGAAGCTTTCTTT. J is TRBJ1-1 and V is TRBV6-1; maybe TRBD1 (6 bases). The V gene lost 0 bases and the J gene lost 1 base, with 24 bases spanning the gap. Germline V gives CDR1 MNHNS, CDR2 SASEGT. The CDR3 is 20 residues long.

V usage is TRBV18 and J usage is TRBJ1-3; D possibly corresponds to TRBD1 (5 bases). The CDR3 covers 12 residues. V dropped 4 bases and J dropped 4 bases, with 5 bases sitting between them. Germline lookup yields CDR1 KGHSH and CDR2 LQKENI. CDR3: CASSRQGNTIYF. The CDR3 nucleotides are TGTGCCAGCTCACGACAGGGAAACACCATATATTTT.

This clone came up a few times. The V gene is TRBV25-1, the J gene TRBJ1-5; D is ambiguous. The CDR3 has 12 residues. Trimming took 6 bases from V and 2 from J, leaving 5 bases between them. CDR1 is MGHDK and CDR2 is SYGVNS in the germline V gene. The CDR3 loop is CASSGGNQPQHF. CDR3 coding DNA: TGTGCCAGCAGCGGAGGCAATCAGCCCCAGCATTTT.

V usage is TRBV28 and J usage is TRBJ1-2; a weak D match, TRBD1 (6 bases). V lost 5 bases, J lost 5 bases, and 15 bases lay in between. Germline assignment: CDR1 MDHEN and CDR2 SYDVKM. This CDR3 region has 14 residues. The CDR3 DNA reads as TGTGCCAGCAGTCCCCCTCAGGGGCAGTATGGCTACACCTTC. Its translation is CASSPPQGQYGYTF.

This rearrangement joins TRBV9 to TRBJ2-7; D call uncertain. The V end lost 3 bases, the J end lost 6 bases, and 10 bases lay between the germline ends. The CDR3 spans 12 residues. CDR1 SGDLS and CDR2 YYNGEE come from the germline V gene. The CDR3 nucleotides read TGTGCCAGCAGCGGCTTTGCCGGCGAGCAGTACTTC. Translated: CASSGFAGEQYF.

The rearrangement joins TRBV4-1 to TRBJ1-2; 8 nucleotides line up with TRBD1. Germline-derived CDR1 and CDR2 are MGHRA and YSYEKL. With 4 bases clipped from V and 6 bases from J, the junction kept 16 bases outside the gene matches. This CDR3 has 17 amino acids. The CDR3 DNA reads as TGCGCCAGCAGCCCCTACCGGACAGGGAGGAGGTCAGATGGCTACACCTTC. Encoded protein: CASSPYRTGRRSDGYTF.

The genes are TRBV19 and TRBJ2-2; 9 bases map to TRBD2. CDR1 and CDR2 from the germline V gene are LNHDA and SQIVND (reference sequence). With 4 bases clipped from V and 2 bases from J, the junction kept 2 bases outside the gene matches. The length of the CDR3 is 15 residues. CDR3 protein: CASSSGGGNTGELFF. The CDR3 nucleotides read TGTGCCAGTAGTAGCGGGGGGGGCAACACCGGGGAGCTGTTTTTT.

The rearrangement uses TRBV30 and TRBJ1-6, with 10 bases that match TRBD1. Trimming cost V 5 bases and J 9 bases; bases outside gene matches: 4. The CDR3 covers 13 residues. Germline V gene data show CDR1 as GTSNPN and CDR2 as SVGIG (reference sequence). The CDR3 sequence is CAWGTGEGSPLHF. The DNA of the CDR3 is TGTGCCTGGGGGACAGGGGAAGGTTCACCCCTCCACTTT.

This clone has more than one count but fewer than ten. This chain joins TRBV7-9 and TRBJ2-1; D ambiguous. V was trimmed by 7 bases and J by 9 bases, leaving 10 bases between them. The germline gives CDR1 SEHNR, CDR2 FQNEAQ (reference sequence). This CDR3 is 11 amino acids long. CDR3 nucleotide sequence: TGTGCCAGCACAATAGAGAGTGAGCAGTTCTTC. Its protein product is CASTIESEQFF.

In this sample, this clone turned up many times. The chain has TRBV15 and TRBJ1-6, with TRBD1 as a possible D gene (5 bases). Trimming took 0 bases from V and 7 from J, leaving 10 bases between them. Germline V gene lookup returns CDR1 LNHNV and CDR2 YYDKDF (reference sequence). The length of the CDR3 is 15 residues. In nucleotides, the CDR3 is TGTGCCACCAGCAGAGATAAGGGGCACAATTCACCCCTCCACTTT. Its protein is CATSRDKGHNSPLHF.

The chain joins TRBV6-5 to TRBJ1-1; TRBD1 matches at 9 bases. Germline V gene lookup returns CDR1 MNHEY and CDR2 SVGAGI. The CDR3 has 15 residues. The junction had 8 bases not matched to a gene; V was cut back by 4 bases and J by 5 bases. The CDR3 nucleotides read TGTGCCAGCAGTTTACGGACAGGGGTAAGAACTGAAGCTTTCTTT. This sequence encodes CASSLRTGVRTEAFF.

The chain carries TRBV29-1 and TRBJ1-1; TRBD1 might be the D (6 bases). Germline lookup yields CDR1 SQVTM and CDR2 ANQGSEA. This CDR3 contains 11 residues. Trimming left V 6 bases short and J 7 bases short, with 12 bases between. The CDR3 region is CSVGLGHEAFF. CDR3 in DNA: TGCAGCGTAGGCTTGGGACATGAAGCTTTCTTT. The full variable domain, in which reference TRBV29-1 and TRBJ1-1 provide the parts outside the CDR3, is SAVISQKPSRDICQRGTSLTIQCQVDSQVTMMFWYRQQPGQSLTLIATANQGSEATYESGFVIDKFPISRPNLTFSTLTVSNMSPEDSSIYLCSVGLGHEAFFGQGTRLTVV.

The CDR3 region has the DNA TGTGCCAGCAAACCAGTTTTCTCTGGAAACACCATATATTTT. Translating it yields CASKPVFSGNTIYF. The chain links TRBV6-5 to TRBJ1-3; D is undetermined. The germline CDR1 and CDR2 sequences are MNHEY and SVGAGI. V was trimmed by 7 bases and J by 0 bases, leaving 10 bases between them. The CDR3 sequence is 14 residues long.

This chain links TRBV27 with TRBJ2-3; perhaps TRBD1 as D (5 bases). The CDR3 is 16 residues long. The germline V gene encodes CDR1 MNHEY and CDR2 SMNVEV (reference sequence). Trimming pared 7 bases from V and 3 bases from J, leaving 20 bases between. CDR3 DNA: TGTGCCAGCACCAAAGGGTCGGCTAGGGGAACAGATACGCAGTATTTT. Residues: CASTKGSARGTDTQYF.

This clone was recorded once. J is TRBJ1-6 and V is TRBV4-1, with a tentative D call TRBD1 (6 bases). Per the germline V gene, CDR1 is MGHRA and CDR2 is YSYEKL. V lost 3 bases and J 10 bases, leaving 16 bases between the germline ends. The CDR3 contains 15 residues. The DNA of the CDR3 is TGCGCCAGCAGCCACACAATGACAGGAAACTCACCCCTCCACTTT. Protein: CASSHTMTGNSPLHF.

This rearrangement joins TRBV7-9 to TRBJ2-7, with a possible D match to TRBD2 (6 bases). Germline V CDR1 and CDR2: SEHNR, FQNEAQ (reference sequence). Trimming cost V 3 bases and J 5 bases, with 14 bases left between them. CDR3 size: 14 residues. CDR3 sequence: CASSFGGAADEQYF. CDR3 DNA: TGTGCCAGCAGCTTTGGCGGGGCCGCGGACGAGCAGTACTTC. Combining the CDR3 with reference TRBV7-9 and TRBJ2-7 gives the whole variable domain DTGVSQNPRHKITKRGQNVTFRCDPISEHNRLYWYRQTLGQGPEFLTYFQNEAQLEKSRLLSDRFSAERPKGSFSTLEIQRTEQGDSAMYLCASSFGGAADEQYFGPGTRLTVT.

The J gene is TRBJ1-2, the V gene TRBV5-8; D possibly corresponds to TRBD1 (6 bases). Germline V lookup: CDR1 SGHTS, CDR2 YDEGEE. The CDR3 loop spans 14 amino acids. The ends were cut back, 4 bases at V and 3 bases at J, with 13 bases in the middle. CDR3: CASSAEQGYYGYTF. The CDR3, as DNA: TGTGCCAGCAGCGCAGAACAGGGATACTATGGCTACACCTTC.

V is TRBV12-3 or TRBV12-4 and J is TRBJ1-2, with D perhaps matching TRBD1 (6 bases). This CDR3 has 13 amino acids. Trimming took off 6 bases at V and 9 bases at J, with 17 bases between the two ends. The CDR3 loop is CASSRGGAESYTF. CDR3 sequence (DNA): TGTGCCAGCAGCCGGGGGGGGGCTGAGAGCTACACCTTC.

The rearrangement uses TRBV30 and TRBJ1-1, with D unclear. Trimming left V 0 bases short and J 0 bases short, with 11 bases between. CDR1 is GTSNPN and CDR2 is SVGIG in the germline V gene (reference sequence). This CDR3 has 15 amino acids. CDR3 DNA sequence: TGTGCCTGGAGTGTACGAGGGCAGCTGAACACTGAAGCTTTCTTT. Encoded protein: CAWSVRGQLNTEAFF.

The genes are TRBV5-8 and TRBJ2-3; D perhaps matches TRBD2 (6 bases). Per germline, CDR1 SGHTS and CDR2 YDEGEE. Trimming removed 2 bases from V and 1 base from J, with 11 bases in between. The CDR3 totals 15 residues. The CDR3 coding sequence is TGTGCCAGCAGCTTCCGGGGAGGCGGCACAGATACGCAGTATTTT. Translated: CASSFRGGGTDTQYF.

The chain is built from TRBV9 and TRBJ2-5; D is perhaps TRBD1 (5 bases). Germline CDR1 SGDLS, CDR2 YYNGEE. CDR3 length: 15 residues. V lost 4 bases and J 4 bases, leaving 17 bases between the germline ends. The CDR3 sequence: CASSPRTVRGETQYF. The CDR3 nucleotides are TGTGCCAGCAGCCCGCGGACCGTAAGGGGAGAGACCCAGTACTTC.

The chain links TRBV30 to TRBJ1-3; D uncertain. Germline values: CDR1 GTSNPN, CDR2 SVGIG (reference sequence). Trimming removed 0 bases at V and 3 bases at J, with 12 bases between. This CDR3 is built from 15 residues. CDR3 nucleotide sequence: TGTGCCTGGAGTGTTCCCCGGCACAGTGGAAACACCATATATTTT. Translation: CAWSVPRHSGNTIYF.